This T cell receptor beta chain stems from a study of blood T cell repertoires in COVID-19 (dated by TCRdb to between 2020 and 2021). Broadly, across the study: Samples covering the acute and convalescent phases of COVID-19 were provided by collaborators in the United States, Italy and Spain. The material from the prospective study consisted of cDNA or gDNA derived from T cells, B-cell-depleted T cells, or PBMCs. Deeply sampled blood TCRbeta repertoires from subjects exposed to, actively infected with, or recovered from COVID-19 were included in the dataset. A freely available public database, intended as a resource for researchers studying the immune response to SARS-CoV-2, is where the repertoires were released. Samples came from the ongoing ImmuneRACE study (first 160 participants) plus 1,254 subjects from 6 global collaborators. A de-identified subject ID, COVID-19 status, age in years and sex were almost always included in the sample metadata. Where available, HLA class I and class II types were taken from metadata supplied by the sample provider and were not determined by assay-based typing. The study at large found these results: Clinical and demographic metadata were provided uncurated, with the amount varying by source and participant.

The immunoSEQ Assay, a bias-controlled multiplex PCR, was used to amplify TCRbeta CDR3 regions from genomic DNA. As for the authors' bioinformatics: The number of nucleated cells in each sample was estimated from the amplification of reference gene primers within the assay. To quantify the absolute abundance of each unique TCRbeta CDR3 rearrangement, sequence reads were collapsed and filtered. For each sample, productive Simpson clonality was calculated as the square root of Simpson's diversity index across productive rearrangements. This is the immuneACCESS table as TCRdb keeps it, with only in-frame sequences that have V and J called. A part of the clones is gone; compared with another copy, unresolved V genes explain less than half, and the rest is unexplained. V and J calls and clone size are those listed in that table; D and trimming were worked out from the DNA. The sample records around 79,000 clones, 88% of which are singletons. The ten largest clones represent approximately 9.7% of the sample.

Each collaborating institution followed its own protocols to collect whole blood in K2EDTA tubes. For TCRbeta analysis, collaborators shipped samples in one of three forms: frozen whole blood, isolated PBMCs, or DNA extracted from either of those sample types. Judged by its sample share, this clone qualifies as medium-sized (0.01 to 0.1%). Its binding antigen is unknown. It has no much larger one-base neighbor in the sample; base qualities were not kept. CDR1 and CDR2, per the germline V gene (reference sequence), are MNHNY and SVGAGI. Counted from cysteine to phenylalanine, this CDR3 has 12 amino acids. The retained sequence is limited to the CDR3, 36 bases, with the frame set at the first base. Deletion took 4 bases off V and 3 bases off J, with a span of 7 bases between the germline ends.

Material for sequencing was peripheral blood. Recombination linked TRBV6-6 to TRBJ2-7; 5 matching bases give a weak D call of TRBD1. The receptor's source is a human donor in a cohort sampled during active COVID-19. The base sequence is TGTGCCAGCAGTTCCACAGGCTACGAGCAGTACTTC. This gives the protein CASSSTGYEQYF.